This T cell receptor beta chain was obtained from a study of T cell repertoires in cytomegalovirus infection. About the study: Signatures in public TCR beta sequences pointed to both CMV infection and matching HLA type.

In this sample, this clonotype turned up many times. Its antigen is as yet unknown. Germline CDR1 SGHTA, CDR2 FQGNSA. V was clipped by 5 bases and J by 1 base, with 14 bases between them. This CDR3 is built from 15 residues. MiXCR, applied by TCRdb to the reads, yields one record per CDR3 protein. The table records under 500,000 distinct CDR3 sequences, 42% of them present only once. Study results and limitations: Cumulated frequencies of public TCR beta families served to identify carriers of CMV plus the relevant HLA.

The sample was cultured PBMCs, taken from culture after CMV antigen stimulation. This sequence joins TRBV7-2 and TRBJ1-1; D is possibly TRBD1 (5 bases). The sequence came from a human donor in good health (CMV status not recorded). Some clones in this sample may be carry-over from other donors' samples. CDR3 sequence: CASSPGISENTEAFF. CDR3 nucleotide sequence: TGTGCCAGCAGCCCAGGGATCAGCGAGAACACTGAAGCTTTCTTT.